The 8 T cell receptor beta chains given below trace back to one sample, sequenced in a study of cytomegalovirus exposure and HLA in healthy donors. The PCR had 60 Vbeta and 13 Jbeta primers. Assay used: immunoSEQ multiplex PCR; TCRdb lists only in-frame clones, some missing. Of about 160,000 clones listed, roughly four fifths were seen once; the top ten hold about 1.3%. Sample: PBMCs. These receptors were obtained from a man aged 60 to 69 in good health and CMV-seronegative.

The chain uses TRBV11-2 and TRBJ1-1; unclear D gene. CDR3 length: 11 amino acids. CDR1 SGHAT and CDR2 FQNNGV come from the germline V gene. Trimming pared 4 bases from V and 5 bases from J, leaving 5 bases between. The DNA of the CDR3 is TGTGCCAGCAGCTCAGTAACTGAAGCTTTCTTT. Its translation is CASSSVTEAFF. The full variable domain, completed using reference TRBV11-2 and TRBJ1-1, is EAGVAQSPRYKIIEKRQSVAFWCNPISGHATLYWYQQILGQGPKLLIQFQNNGVVDDSQLPKDRFSAERLKGVDSTLKIQPAKLEDSAVYLCASSSVTEAFFGQGTRLTVV.

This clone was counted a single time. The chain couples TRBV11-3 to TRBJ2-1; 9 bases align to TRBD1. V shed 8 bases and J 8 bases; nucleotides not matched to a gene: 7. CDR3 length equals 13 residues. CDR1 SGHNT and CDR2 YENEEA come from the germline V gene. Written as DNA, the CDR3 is TGTGCCAGCCGACGGACAGGGGTCGATGAGCAGTTCTTC. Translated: CASRRTGVDEQFF. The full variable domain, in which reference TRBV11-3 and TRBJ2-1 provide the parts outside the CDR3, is EAGVVQSPRYKIIEKKQPVAFWCNPISGHNTLYWYLQNLGQGPELLIRYENEEAVDDSQLPKDRFSAERLKGVDSTLKIQPAELGDSAVYLCASRRTGVDEQFFGPGTRLTVL.

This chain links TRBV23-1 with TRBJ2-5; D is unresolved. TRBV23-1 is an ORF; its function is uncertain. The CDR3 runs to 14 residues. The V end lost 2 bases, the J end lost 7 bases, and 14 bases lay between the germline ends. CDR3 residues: CASSQRLIPATQYF. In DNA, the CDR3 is TGCGCCAGCAGTCAACGACTGATCCCGGCGACCCAGTACTTC.

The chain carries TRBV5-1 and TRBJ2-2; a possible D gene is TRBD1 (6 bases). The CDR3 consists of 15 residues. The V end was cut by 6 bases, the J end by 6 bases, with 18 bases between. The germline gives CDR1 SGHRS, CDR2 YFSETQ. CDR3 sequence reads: CASTSTLRGPGELFF. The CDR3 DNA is TGCGCCAGCACATCTACTCTCAGGGGCCCCGGGGAGCTGTTTTTT. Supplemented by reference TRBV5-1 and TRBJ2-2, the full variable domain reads KAGVTQTPRYLIKTRGQQVTLSCSPISGHRSVSWYQQTPGQGLQFLFEYFSETQRNKGNFPGRFSGRQFSNSRSEMNVSTLELGDSALYLCASTSTLRGPGELFFGEGSRLTVL.

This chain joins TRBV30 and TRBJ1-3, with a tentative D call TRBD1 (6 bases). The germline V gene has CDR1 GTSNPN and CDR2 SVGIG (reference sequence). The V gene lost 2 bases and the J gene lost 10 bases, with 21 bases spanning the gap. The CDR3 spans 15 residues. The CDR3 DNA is TGTGCCTGGAGTAAGGACAGAACCCCCCGAAGGACCATATATTTT. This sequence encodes CAWSKDRTPRRTIYF.

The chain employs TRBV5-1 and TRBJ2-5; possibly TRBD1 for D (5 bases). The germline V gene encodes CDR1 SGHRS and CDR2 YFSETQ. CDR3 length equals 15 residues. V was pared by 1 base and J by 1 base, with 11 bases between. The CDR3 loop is CASSLRQGIQETQYF. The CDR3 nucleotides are TGCGCCAGCAGCTTGCGGCAGGGAATCCAAGAGACCCAGTACTTC.

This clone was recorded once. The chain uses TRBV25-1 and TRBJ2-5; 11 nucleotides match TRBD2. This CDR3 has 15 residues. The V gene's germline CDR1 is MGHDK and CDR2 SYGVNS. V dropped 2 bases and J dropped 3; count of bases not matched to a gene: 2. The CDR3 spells CASSELAGGKETQYF. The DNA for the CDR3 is TGTGCCAGCAGTGAACTAGCGGGGGGAAAAGAGACCCAGTACTTC.

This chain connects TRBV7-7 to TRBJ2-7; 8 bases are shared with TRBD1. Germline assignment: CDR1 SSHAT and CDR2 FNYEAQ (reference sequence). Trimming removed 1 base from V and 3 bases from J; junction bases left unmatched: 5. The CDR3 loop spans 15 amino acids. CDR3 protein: CASSLGAGGYYEQYF. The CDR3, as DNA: TGTGCCAGCAGCTTAGGGGCAGGGGGCTACTACGAGCAGTACTTC.